The next 22 T cell receptor beta chains were all read from a single sample in a study of glioma-infiltrating T cells after dendritic cell vaccination. The time point here: after dendritic cell vaccination, including at tumor progression/relapse. Measured with immunoSEQ multiplex PCR; TCRdb has only the in-frame clones, and not every one. The data contain 85,000 to 100,000 clones, about 85% of them seen just once; the ten biggest clones take up about 5.5%. The input for sequencing was blood, taken after dendritic cell vaccination. The receptors stem from a human donor with glioblastoma.

The V call is TRBV4-1, the J call TRBJ1-1, with a tentative D call TRBD1 (6 bases). Per the germline V gene, CDR1 is MGHRA and CDR2 is YSYEKL. The CDR3 runs 15 residues. V was trimmed by 0 bases and J by 5 bases, leaving 13 bases between them. The CDR3 bases are TGCGCCAGCAGCCAAGATGCAGGGGTGTTAACTGAAGCTTTCTTT. Translated: CASSQDAGVLTEAFF.

The rearrangement uses TRBV9 and TRBJ1-1; TRBD1 might be the D (6 bases). V shed 0 bases and J shed 3 bases, with 12 bases lying between them. Germline loops: CDR1 SGDLS, CDR2 YYNGEE. The CDR3 contains 15 residues. The CDR3 nucleotides read TGTGCCAGCAGCGTAGCGGCAGGGGCCTACACTGAAGCTTTCTTT. This codes for CASSVAAGAYTEAFF.

The V call is TRBV7-9, the J call TRBJ1-1; 7 nucleotides align to TRBD1. Germline loops: CDR1 SEHNR, CDR2 FQNEAQ (reference sequence). The CDR3 covers 14 residues. V gave up 7 bases and J gave up 1 base; unmatched junction bases: 6. In DNA form, the CDR3 reads TGTGCCAGCAACAGGGGAGGATGGAACACTGAAGCTTTCTTT. Translating gives CASNRGGWNTEAFF.

This clone was seen a handful of times. V and J are TRBV21-1 and TRBJ1-2; TRBD1 was called by the table and not checked on the DNA. TRBV21-1 represents a pseudogene. CDR3 size: 15 residues. CDR3 sequence reads: CASSKADIIDYGYTF. The CDR3 region has the DNA TGTGCCAGCAGCAAAGCGGACATTATCGACTATGGCTACACCTTC.

This clone came up a few times. The chain couples TRBV19 to TRBJ1-5; 7 bases map to TRBD1. CDR1 and CDR2 from the germline V gene are LNHDA and SQIVND (reference sequence). The V gene end was trimmed by 1 base and the J gene end by 6 bases; junction bases not matched to a gene: 3. The CDR3 has 14 amino acids. The CDR3 bases are TGTGCCAGTAGTATAGGGGACAGTCTTCAGCCCCAGCATTTT. It encodes CASSIGDSLQPQHF.

In this sample, this clone turned up a few times. The V call is TRBV4-1, the J call TRBJ2-7; 8 bases align to TRBD2. Germline V gene sequence: CDR1 MGHRA, CDR2 YSYEKL. This CDR3 is 17 amino acids long. Trimming cost V 0 bases and J 1 base; bases outside gene matches: 8. The CDR3: CASSQDSLAGVSYEQYF. As DNA, the CDR3 is TGCGCCAGCAGCCAAGATTCTCTAGCGGGCGTATCCTACGAGCAGTACTTC.

The chain has TRBV9 and TRBJ2-7, with 13 bases that match TRBD2. CDR1 and CDR2 (germline): SGDLS, YYNGEE. CDR3 size: 16 residues. J was trimmed by 6 bases and V by 4 bases; bases with no gene match: 10. CDR3 bases: TGTGCCAGCAGCCCCAGACTAGCGGGAGGTCTCGGCGAGCAGTACTTC. This translates into CASSPRLAGGLGEQYF.

V and J are TRBV2 and TRBJ2-1, with TRBD1 matching over 10 bases. CDR1 and CDR2 from the germline V gene are SNHLY and FYNNEI. Losses at the gene ends were 7 bases for V and 7 bases for J; bases not matched to a gene: 7. This CDR3 comprises 14 residues. The CDR3 DNA reads as TGTGCCAGCATCCCGGGACAGGGGTTTAATGAGCAGTTCTTC. This sequence encodes CASIPGQGFNEQFF.

This chain connects TRBV18 to TRBJ2-5; 11 positions agree with TRBD2. CDR1 and CDR2 (germline): KGHSH, LQKENI. The CDR3 runs to 16 residues. V lost 3 bases, J lost 5 bases, and 8 bases stayed unmatched. The CDR3 DNA follows: TGTGCCAGCTCACCTAGGCTAGCGGGAGGTCAGGAGACCCAGTACTTC. It encodes CASSPRLAGGQETQYF.

The CDR3 coding sequence is TGTGCCAGTAGTAAGCTACTACCTAATGAAAAACTGTTTTTT. This codes for CASSKLLPNEKLFF. The rearrangement links TRBV19 to TRBJ1-4; no clear D. The V end lost 4 bases, the J end lost 3 bases, and 9 bases lay between the germline ends. In germline, CDR1 is LNHDA, CDR2 SQIVND (reference sequence). The CDR3 length is 14 residues.

The gene calls are TRBV4-1 and TRBJ1-2; D uncertain. Trimming removed 1 base at V and 5 bases at J, with 23 bases between. This CDR3 contains 18 residues. Looked up from germline, CDR1 is MGHRA and CDR2 is YSYEKL. The CDR3 nucleotides read TGCGCCAGCAGCCAAGTACGGTCAGTACGGGGATCCGGGTATGGCTACACCTTC. Protein product: CASSQVRSVRGSGYGYTF.

This clone was detected once. The chain is built from TRBV5-6 and TRBJ1-2; 8 bases align to TRBD1. Germline lookup yields CDR1 SGHDT and CDR2 YYEEEE. V lost 4 bases to trimming and J lost 5 bases; unmatched junction nucleotides: 7. This CDR3 comprises 14 residues. The CDR3 sequence: CASSPPGQVYGYTF. In nucleotides, the CDR3 is TGTGCCAGCAGCCCACCGGGACAGGTATATGGCTACACCTTC.

The rearrangement uses TRBV7-9 and TRBJ2-7, with 8 bases fitting TRBD2. There are 14 residues in the CDR3. Trimming removed 4 bases from V and 5 bases from J; junction bases left unmatched: 7. The V gene's germline CDR1 is SEHNR and CDR2 FQNEAQ (reference sequence). CDR3 sequence: CASSSGLDINEQYF. CDR3 in DNA: TGTGCCAGCAGCTCGGGACTAGATATCAACGAGCAGTACTTC. Full variable domain (remainder filled in from reference TRBV7-9 and TRBJ2-7): DTGVSQNPRHKITKRGQNVTFRCDPISEHNRLYWYRQTLGQGPEFLTYFQNEAQLEKSRLLSDRFSAERPKGSFSTLEIQRTEQGDSAMYLCASSSGLDINEQYFGPGTRLTVT.

The chain uses TRBV7-8 and TRBJ2-5, with 12 bases identical to TRBD2. The ends lost 1 base at V and 4 bases at J; junction bases unmatched: 7. Germline loops: CDR1 SGHVS, CDR2 FQNEAQ. CDR3 length: 17 residues. CDR3: CASSLGWTSGVVETQYF. The CDR3 DNA reads as TGTGCCAGCAGCTTAGGGTGGACTAGCGGGGTCGTAGAGACCCAGTACTTC.

CDR3 sequence reads: CASSYSEGGAGQPQHF. For the CDR3, the DNA is TGTGCCAGCAGTTACTCGGAAGGGGGCGCTGGGCAGCCCCAGCATTTT. The J gene is TRBJ1-5, the V gene TRBV6-6; 7 nucleotides agree with TRBD1. Per germline, CDR1 MNHNY and CDR2 SVGAGI (reference sequence). J was trimmed by 7 bases and V by 0 bases; bases with no gene match: 9. The CDR3 spans 16 residues.

The V and J genes are TRBV5-1 and TRBJ1-1; 8 bases are shared with TRBD1. Germline values: CDR1 SGHRS, CDR2 YFSETQ. The CDR3 sequence is 13 residues long. The junction had 9 bases not matched to a gene; V was cut back by 4 bases and J by 10 bases. CDR3 in DNA: TGCGCCAGCAGCACCCTCGGACAGGGAGGAGCTTTCTTT. This translates into CASSTLGQGGAFF.

The V gene is TRBV7-7, the J gene TRBJ1-4; TRBD1 might be the D (5 bases). Germline assignment: CDR1 SSHAT and CDR2 FNYEAQ (reference sequence). The CDR3 runs to 13 residues. In nucleotides, the CDR3 is TGTGCTAGCGGCAGCGGGGGAGGGGAAAAACTGTTTTTT. Its protein is CASGSGGGEKLFF.

This clone was detected many times. The chain combines TRBV6-5 with TRBJ1-3; D possibly corresponds to TRBD1 (6 bases). CDR1 is MNHEY, CDR2 SVGAGI, per germline. The CDR3 is 15 amino acids. The germline V and J ends were trimmed by 6 bases and 0 bases, with 12 bases remaining between them. CDR3 sequence: CASRTTGSSGNTIYF. In nucleotides, the CDR3 is TGTGCCAGCAGGACAACAGGGTCCTCTGGAAACACCATATATTTT.

The CDR3 reads CASRTTGEGSGYTF. CDR3 DNA: TGTGCCAGCAGGACGACAGGGGAGGGTAGTGGCTACACCTTC. The chain combines TRBV6-4 with TRBJ1-2, with 8 nucleotides matching TRBD1. Germline V CDR1 and CDR2: MRHNA, SNTAGT. V trimming: 6 bases; J trimming: 7 bases; junction bases outside the gene matches: 10. The CDR3 totals 14 residues.

The chain uses TRBV6-7 and TRBJ2-1; 8 nucleotides match TRBD2. TRBV6-7 counts as an open reading frame of uncertain function. The CDR3 is 13 amino acids. V shed 7 bases, J shed 3 bases, and the junction held 2 bases outside the gene matches. CDR3 region: CASKREYYNEQFF. Written as DNA, the CDR3 is TGTGCCAGCAAGCGGGAGTACTACAATGAGCAGTTCTTC.

The rearrangement links TRBV4-1 to TRBJ2-3; the D is unclear. This CDR3 contains 15 residues. V lost 4 bases and J 1 base, leaving 12 bases between the germline ends. Per germline, CDR1 MGHRA and CDR2 YSYEKL. The CDR3 sequence is CASSRDPIGTDTQYF. CDR3 DNA sequence: TGCGCCAGCAGCCGAGATCCTATAGGCACAGATACGCAGTATTTT.

The V and J genes are TRBV5-1 and TRBJ1-1; 9 bases match TRBD1. Germline trimming cut 4 bases from V and 1 base from J; bases unmatched to any gene: 5. In germline, CDR1 is SGHRS, CDR2 YFSETQ. There are 15 residues in the CDR3. DNA of the CDR3: TGCGCCAGCAGCCGCCTACAGGGGGCGAACACTGAAGCTTTCTTT. It specifies CASSRLQGANTEAFF.